One and the same sample provided the 28 T cell receptor beta chains below, sequenced in a study of shared clonotypes between healthy human individuals. TCRdb's table, derived via immunoSEQ multiplex PCR, lists solely in-frame clones and lacks some. The sample includes millions of clones, 93% seen only once; the top ten take under 2%. CD8 cells regarded as naive lacked CD45RO, were positively chosen for CCR7, and omitted terminally differentiated effector memory CD45RA+ cells. Sequencing input: naive CD8+ T cells from PBMCs. All receptors come from a man aged 18 to 30 in good health. Some clones in this sample may be carry-over from other donors' samples.

The chain couples TRBV27 to TRBJ2-1; TRBD2 matches at 9 bases. After removal of 3 bases from V and 8 bases from J, the junction contained 8 bases not matched to a gene. Germline assignment: CDR1 MNHEY and CDR2 SMNVEV (reference sequence). The CDR3 contains 15 residues. CDR3 loop: CASSFWREGPDEQFF. In DNA form, the CDR3 reads TGTGCCAGCAGTTTCTGGCGGGAGGGCCCAGATGAGCAGTTCTTC.

On this clone: Other DNA sequences of this sample code for an identical CDR3. The CDR3 DNA sequence: TGTGCCAGCAGCTCGCGAACAGGTTACGAGCAGTACTTC. Translated: CASSSRTGYEQYF. The V call is TRBV7-9, the J call TRBJ2-7; D is perhaps TRBD1 (5 bases). Germline V lookup: CDR1 SEHNR, CDR2 FQNEAQ (reference sequence). This CDR3 contains 13 residues. Trimming removed 4 bases from V and 4 bases from J, with 11 bases in between.

The rearrangement uses TRBV4-1 and TRBJ2-7, with D uncertain. Germline assignment: CDR1 MGHRA and CDR2 YSYEKL. The CDR3 sequence is 17 residues long. The V and J ends lost 0 bases and 6 bases respectively, with 21 bases between them. The CDR3 bases are TGCGCCAGCAGCCAAGAAAGAGTCGTCCCGAGGTTTGTCGAGCAGTACTTC. It translates to CASSQERVVPRFVEQYF.

The chain joins TRBV29-1 to TRBJ2-1; weak D call: TRBD2 (5 bases). V was clipped by 6 bases and J by 4 bases, with 16 bases between them. Germline CDR1 reads SQVTM; CDR2 reads ANQGSEA. This CDR3 comprises 14 residues. DNA of the CDR3: TGCAGCGTCGAACCTATTGGGAGTTACAATGAGCAGTTCTTC. Protein sequence: CSVEPIGSYNEQFF.

This clone was seen just once. The rearrangement uses TRBV27 and TRBJ2-7, with D unclear. Trimming took off 4 bases at V and 2 bases at J, with 12 bases between the two ends. CDR1 is MNHEY, CDR2 SMNVEV, per germline (reference sequence). The CDR3 covers 14 residues. The CDR3 sequence is CASSWPDRTYEQYF. The CDR3 coding sequence is TGTGCCAGCAGTTGGCCGGACCGCACCTACGAGCAGTACTTC.

V and J are TRBV5-1 and TRBJ2-1; D may correspond to TRBD1 or TRBD2 (5 bases each). From germline, CDR1 is SGHRS and CDR2 YFSETQ. Trimming stripped 0 bases from V and 9 bases from J, with 25 bases between. The CDR3 consists of 18 residues. Here the CDR3 reads CASSLAGAGRVWDSEQFF. In DNA, the CDR3 is TGCGCCAGCAGCTTGGCCGGGGCGGGCAGGGTTTGGGATAGTGAGCAGTTCTTC.

The chain couples TRBV28 to TRBJ2-7, with 10 bases matching TRBD2. The ends lost 6 bases at V and 3 bases at J; junction bases unmatched: 8. Germline V CDR1 and CDR2: MDHEN, SYDVKM. The CDR3 sequence is 15 residues long. The CDR3 DNA is TGTGCCAGCAGCCAGACTAGCGGGTACCTCTACGAGCAGTACTTC. Translated: CASSQTSGYLYEQYF.

The chain has TRBV5-4 and TRBJ2-1; 9 bases are a match to TRBD2. Trimming removed 1 base from V and 8 bases from J; junction bases left unmatched: 7. This CDR3 contains 15 residues. CDR1 and CDR2 (germline): SGHNT, YYREEE (reference sequence). The CDR3 DNA follows: TGTGCCAGCAGCTTGTCCGGACTAGCGTACGATGAGCAGTTCTTC. Encoded protein: CASSLSGLAYDEQFF.

The chain has TRBV9 and TRBJ1-5, with a possible D match to TRBD1 (5 bases). The germline V and J ends were trimmed by 3 bases and 3 bases, with 13 bases remaining between them. The length of the CDR3 is 15 residues. Germline V gives CDR1 SGDLS, CDR2 YYNGEE. This CDR3 is CASSAEGTPNQPQHF. The CDR3 DNA sequence: TGTGCCAGCAGCGCGGAAGGGACTCCCAATCAGCCCCAGCATTTT.

The V call is TRBV9, the J call TRBJ2-1, with D perhaps TRBD1 or TRBD2 (5 bases each). Per germline, CDR1 SGDLS and CDR2 YYNGEE. CDR3 length equals 14 residues. V was cut by 7 bases and J by 1 base, with 12 bases left in between. The CDR3 DNA is TGTGCCAGCGGGGGTTTATCTTCCTACAATGAGCAGTTCTTC. Translation gives CASGGLSSYNEQFF.

The chain has TRBV2 and TRBJ2-1; 7 bases fit TRBD2. V trimming: 3 bases; J trimming: 7 bases; junction bases outside the gene matches: 6. The CDR3 is 14 residues long. Looked up from germline, CDR1 is SNHLY and CDR2 is FYNNEI. This chain's CDR3 is CASSDYHGRNEQFF. The CDR3 DNA sequence: TGTGCCAGCAGTGATTATCACGGGAGGAATGAGCAGTTCTTC. Using reference TRBV2 and TRBJ2-1 for the parts outside the CDR3, the full variable domain is EPEVTQTPSHQVTQMGQEVILRCVPISNHLYFYWYRQILGQKVEFLVSFYNNEISEKSEIFDDQFSVERPDGSNFTLKIRSTKLEDSAMYFCASSDYHGRNEQFFGPGTRLTVL.

The chain couples TRBV28 to TRBJ1-4; D remains unclear. CDR3 size: 15 residues. The germline gives CDR1 MDHEN, CDR2 SYDVKM. The ends were cut back, 6 bases at V and 4 bases at J, with 15 bases in the middle. CDR3 protein: CASSPAGKNNEKLFF. The CDR3 coding sequence is TGTGCCAGCAGCCCGGCCGGGAAAAATAATGAAAAACTGTTTTTT.

This chain connects TRBV7-9 to TRBJ1-2; D possibly corresponds to TRBD1 (6 bases). Germline CDR1 SEHNR, CDR2 FQNEAQ (reference sequence). CDR3 size: 12 residues. Trimming left V 6 bases short and J 8 bases short, with 13 bases between. The chain's CDR3 is CASRPGGPGYTF. CDR3 DNA sequence: TGTGCCAGCAGACCCGGGGGCCCAGGCTACACCTTC.

This clone was recorded a few times. The gene calls are TRBV4-1 and TRBJ2-1, with D possibly matching TRBD1 (6 bases). Germline V gene data show CDR1 as MGHRA and CDR2 as YSYEKL. Trimming shortened V by 4 bases and J by 2 bases, and 18 bases separated the two germline ends. This CDR3 contains 17 residues. In DNA, the CDR3 is TGCGCCAGCAGCCCTTACAGGGACATGATCCCCTACAATGAGCAGTTCTTC. Amino acids: CASSPYRDMIPYNEQFF.

The chain combines TRBV7-9 with TRBJ2-6; D call uncertain. The germline gives CDR1 SEHNR, CDR2 FQNEAQ (reference sequence). Trimming left V 0 bases short and J 4 bases short, with 4 bases between. The length of the CDR3 is 14 residues. The CDR3 loop reads CASSLASGANVLTF. CDR3 DNA: TGTGCCAGCAGCTTAGCGTCCGGGGCCAACGTCCTGACTTTC.

The rearrangement links TRBV7-6 to TRBJ2-7; D remains ambiguous. The CDR3 is made up of 15 amino acids. The germline V gene has CDR1 SGHVS and CDR2 FNYEAQ. V shed 0 bases and J shed 4 bases, with 13 bases lying between them. CDR3 loop: CASSLAPLPLYEQYF. CDR3 bases: TGTGCCAGCAGCTTAGCTCCCCTTCCACTATACGAGCAGTACTTC.

The chain joins TRBV28 to TRBJ2-7; no clear D gene. CDR1 and CDR2 from the germline V gene are MDHEN and SYDVKM. Trimming shortened V by 6 bases and J by 0 bases, and 15 bases separated the two germline ends. The CDR3 consists of 15 residues. This chain's CDR3 is CASSLVALSSYEQYF. The CDR3 bases are TGTGCCAGCAGCCTCGTAGCCCTTAGCTCCTACGAGCAGTACTTC.

The DNA of the CDR3 is TGTGCCAGCAGTTTTTGGGGGGACACAACTAATGAAAAACTGTTTTTT. Its protein product is CASSFWGDTTNEKLFF. V gene TRBV27 combines with J gene TRBJ1-4, with a possible D match to TRBD1 (6 bases). The CDR3 loop spans 16 amino acids. Per the germline V gene, CDR1 is MNHEY and CDR2 is SMNVEV (reference sequence). V lost 3 bases, J lost 0 bases, and 11 bases lay in between.

The rearrangement joins TRBV5-1 to TRBJ1-1; 11 bases are shared with TRBD1. This CDR3 comprises 16 residues. Unmatched junction bases numbered 12, after V lost 3 bases and J lost 8 bases. In germline, CDR1 is SGHRS, CDR2 YFSETQ. CDR3 bases: TGCGCCAGCAGCTCCACGGACAGGGGGCCTGATAAGGAAGCTTTCTTT. This sequence encodes CASSSTDRGPDKEAFF.

The genes are TRBV15 and TRBJ1-5; 9 nucleotides align to TRBD1. Germline V gene sequence: CDR1 LNHNV, CDR2 YYDKDF (reference sequence). This CDR3 region has 15 residues. With 2 bases clipped from V and 6 bases from J, the junction kept 5 bases outside the gene matches. The CDR3 DNA reads as TGTGCCACCAGCAGAAGGACAGGGGAGGGTCAGCCCCAGCATTTT. It encodes CATSRRTGEGQPQHF.

The chain couples TRBV5-1 to TRBJ2-7; D is possibly TRBD1 (6 bases). This CDR3 region has 13 residues. Germline values: CDR1 SGHRS, CDR2 YFSETQ. V lost 4 bases, J lost 0 bases, and 8 bases lay in between. DNA for the CDR3: TGCGCCAGCAGCGACAGGAGCTCCTACGAGCAGTACTTC. Translating it yields CASSDRSSYEQYF.

This clone was observed once. Different DNA sequences within this sample yield the same CDR3. V gene TRBV27 combines with J gene TRBJ2-1; the match to TRBD2 covers 9 bases. The CDR3 runs to 15 residues. Germline lookup yields CDR1 MNHEY and CDR2 SMNVEV (reference sequence). V gave up 0 bases and J gave up 7 bases; unmatched junction bases: 4. The chain's CDR3 is CASSLSAGGGNEQFF. The CDR3 DNA reads as TGTGCCAGCAGTTTATCGGCGGGAGGGGGTAATGAGCAGTTCTTC.

J is TRBJ2-1 and V is TRBV9; D possibly corresponds to TRBD2 (5 bases). Germline V lookup: CDR1 SGDLS, CDR2 YYNGEE. The V gene lost 0 bases and the J gene lost 2 bases, with 15 bases spanning the gap. The CDR3 is made up of 17 amino acids. The CDR3 nucleotides are TGTGCCAGCAGCGTAGCTACGAGGAGCGGCCCCTACAATGAGCAGTTCTTC. Translating it yields CASSVATRSGPYNEQFF.

The chain uses TRBV7-9 and TRBJ1-1; 9 positions match TRBD1. The germline CDR1 and CDR2 sequences are SEHNR and FQNEAQ (reference sequence). V gave up 3 bases and J gave up 3 bases; unmatched junction bases: 2. The CDR3 length is 14 residues. CDR3 nucleotide sequence: TGTGCCAGCAGCTTGGGGACAGGGCACACTGAAGCTTTCTTT. This encodes CASSLGTGHTEAFF.

A word on this clone: Other nucleotide sequences from this sample produce the same CDR3. The chain uses TRBV27 and TRBJ1-2; D not certain. Germline V gives CDR1 MNHEY, CDR2 SMNVEV (reference sequence). This CDR3 region has 13 residues. V lost 2 bases to trimming and J lost 3 bases, with 7 bases between them. The CDR3 is CASSLTAYYGYTF. The CDR3 region has the DNA TGTGCCAGCAGTTTAACAGCGTACTATGGCTACACCTTC.

The rearrangement links TRBV19 to TRBJ1-3, with D hard to call. Germline CDR1 reads LNHDA; CDR2 reads SQIVND (reference sequence). This CDR3 comprises 16 residues. Trimming stripped 3 bases from V and 0 bases from J, with 12 bases between. The CDR3 coding sequence is TGTGCCAGTAGTATTACCCTGCTCATCTCTGGAAACACCATATATTTT. It encodes CASSITLLISGNTIYF.

V is TRBV7-8 and J is TRBJ2-3, with 8 bases that match TRBD2. The CDR3 sequence is 16 residues long. Germline V gene lookup returns CDR1 SGHVS and CDR2 FQNEAQ. Unmatched junction bases numbered 4, after V lost 0 bases and J lost 2 bases. CDR3 coding DNA: TGTGCCAGCAGCTTAGCGGCGGGAGGAAACACAGATACGCAGTATTTT. This codes for CASSLAAGGNTDTQYF.

J is TRBJ2-1 and V is TRBV9; 9 positions match TRBD1. Germline V lookup: CDR1 SGDLS, CDR2 YYNGEE. J gave up 4 bases and V 3 bases, and 5 bases lay outside the gene matches. CDR3 length: 15 residues. The CDR3 nucleotides are TGTGCCAGCAGCGAGGTGGGACAGGGTTACAATGAGCAGTTCTTC. Its translation: CASSEVGQGYNEQFF.